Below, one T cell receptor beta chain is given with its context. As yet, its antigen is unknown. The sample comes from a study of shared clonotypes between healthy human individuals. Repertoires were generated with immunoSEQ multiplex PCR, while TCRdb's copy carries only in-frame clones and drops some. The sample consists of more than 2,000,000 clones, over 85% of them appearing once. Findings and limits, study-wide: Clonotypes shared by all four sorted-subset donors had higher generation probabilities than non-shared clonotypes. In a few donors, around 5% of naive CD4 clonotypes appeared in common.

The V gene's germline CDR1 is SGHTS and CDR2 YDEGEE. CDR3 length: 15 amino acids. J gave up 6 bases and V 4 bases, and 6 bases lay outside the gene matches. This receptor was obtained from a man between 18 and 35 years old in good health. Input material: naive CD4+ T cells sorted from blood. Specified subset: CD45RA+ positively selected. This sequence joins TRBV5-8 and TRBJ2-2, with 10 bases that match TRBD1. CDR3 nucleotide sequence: TGTGCCAGCAGCAAGGACAGGGGGAAGTCCGGGGAGCTGTTTTTT. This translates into CASSKDRGKSGELFF.